This T cell receptor beta chain was found in a study of blood T cell repertoires in COVID-19. The authors' processing: Scientists estimated how many nucleated cells there were by amplifying reference gene primers. Produced via immunoSEQ multiplex PCR; TCRdb's table is partial and in-frame only. That table supplies the V and J calls and clone size; D and trimming were determined from the DNA. The sample consists of about 240,000 clones, roughly 87% of them appearing once. Those who participated ranged in age from roughly 18 to 100 years and resided in 20 to 30 US areas. Participant-given clinical history determined each cohort assignment. Germline lookup yields CDR1 LNHDA and CDR2 SQIVND (reference sequence). The ends lost 4 bases at V and 6 bases at J; junction bases unmatched: 8. The CDR3 has 16 residues.

This receptor was obtained from a woman in her thirties with acute COVID-19. Material for sequencing was PBMCs or T cells enriched from blood (not recorded which). The chain joins TRBV19 to TRBJ2-7; TRBD2 matches 14 bases. The CDR3 loop is CASSTSGLAGVVEQYF. The DNA for the CDR3 is TGTGCCAGTAGTACCTCGGGACTAGCGGGGGTGGTCGAGCAGTACTTC.